Listed below are T cell receptor beta chains from one sample, sequenced in a study of breast tumors, draining lymph nodes, adjacent tissues. TCRdb re-called the multiplex PCR reads through MiXCR, storing one row per CDR3 protein. The sample includes approximately 140,000 distinct CDR3 sequences, approximately 29% seen only once; the top ten take approximately 2.2%. Sequencing was done on a sample of axillary lymph node tissue. The receptors originated from a female donor with breast cancer. Some clones in this sample may be carry-over from other donors' samples. The CDR3 runs from the conserved cysteine through the conserved F or W. A D gene is named only where the DNA matches it firmly. Size tells how often a clone was seen (once, few, many) or the class of an expanded clone, and some rows leave it out.

V: TRBV5-1; size: many; J: TRBJ2-6; D: NA; CDR3: CASSLDRVNSGANVLTF; DNA: TGCGCCAGCAGCTTGGACAGAGTAAACTCTGGGGCCAACGTCCTGACTTTC
V: TRBV6-6; size: NA; J: TRBJ1-1; D: TRBD1; CDR3: CASSHRQGDTEAFF; DNA: TGTGCCAGCAGTCATAGACAGGGGGACACTGAAGCTTTCTTT
V: TRBV6-1; size: NA; J: TRBJ1-3; D: NA; CDR3: CASTINTIYF; DNA: TGTGCCAGCACCATAAACACCATATATTTT
V: TRBV3-1; size: many; J: TRBJ2-5; D: NA; CDR3: CASSQGVGRGQETQYF; DNA: TGTGCCAGCAGCCAAGGGGTAGGGAGAGGGCAAGAGACCCAGTACTTC
V: TRBV7-9; size: NA; J: TRBJ2-3; D: TRBD2; CDR3: CASSHRGTSGGRTDTQYF; DNA: TGTGCCAGCAGCCATCGAGGGACTAGCGGGGGGAGAACAGATACGCAGTATTTT
V: TRBV6-6; size: NA; J: TRBJ1-2; D: TRBD1; CDR3: CASSHLRDRSNYGYTF; DNA: TGTGCCAGCAGTCACCTCCGGGACAGGTCTAACTATGGCTACACCTTC
V: TRBV7-2; size: many; J: TRBJ1-3; D: NA; CDR3: CASTLRGPPFSGNTIYF; DNA: TGTGCCAGCACGCTCCGCGGGCCTCCCTTCTCTGGAAACACCATATATTTT
V: TRBV6-5; size: few; J: TRBJ1-4; D: NA; CDR3: CASSHSTVGGEKLFF; DNA: TGTGCCAGCAGTCACTCGACTGTTGGAGGTGAAAAACTGTTTTTT
V: TRBV20-1; size: many; J: TRBJ2-5; D: NA; CDR3: CSASEGVQETQYF; DNA: TGCAGTGCTAGTGAGGGGGTCCAAGAGACCCAGTACTTC
V: TRBV6-1; size: NA; J: TRBJ2-5; D: TRBD1; CDR3: CASRGDREETQYF; DNA: TGTGCCAGCAGGGGGGACAGGGAAGAGACCCAGTACTTC
V: TRBV6-5; size: once; J: TRBJ2-5; D: TRBD1; CDR3: CASSENTGTGKETQYF; DNA: TGTGCCAGCAGCGAAAATACCGGGACAGGGAAAGAGACCCAGTACTTC
V: TRBV9; size: many; J: TRBJ2-1; D: TRBD2; CDR3: CASSASTGRGGRQFF; DNA: TGTGCCAGCAGCGCAAGCACCGGCCGCGGGGGGAGGCAGTTCTTC
V: TRBV12-3/TRBV12-4; size: many; J: TRBJ2-1; D: TRBD2; CDR3: CASSRSPRTSGGPGNEQFF; DNA: TGTGCCAGCAGTCGCTCCCCCCGGACTAGCGGGGGTCCCGGGAATGAGCAGTTCTTC
V: TRBV5-1; size: many; J: TRBJ2-2; D: NA; CDR3: CASSYGGGGELFF; DNA: TGCGCCAGCAGTTACGGGGGAGGCGGGGAGCTGTTTTTT
V: TRBV2; size: many; J: TRBJ1-2; D: NA; CDR3: CAGKFGTSLEGYTF; DNA: TGTGCCGGGAAATTCGGGACATCTCTTGAAGGCTACACCTTC
V: TRBV2; size: many; J: TRBJ2-2; D: TRBD2; CDR3: CASRGGLAGQTGELFF; DNA: TGTGCCAGCAGGGGGGGACTAGCGGGGCAAACCGGGGAGCTGTTTTTT
V: TRBV6-5; size: many; J: TRBJ1-5; D: NA; CDR3: CASSLTSNQPQHF; DNA: TGTGCCAGCAGCCTGACAAGCAATCAGCCCCAGCATTTT
V: TRBV6-5; size: few; J: TRBJ1-5; D: NA; CDR3: CASSVVGRAYSNQPQHF; DNA: TGTGCCAGCAGCGTCGTTGGGAGGGCTTATAGCAATCAGCCCCAGCATTTT
V: TRBV6-1; size: many; J: TRBJ1-2; D: NA; CDR3: CASRWEQNYGYTF; DNA: TGTGCCAGCAGATGGGAACAGAACTATGGCTACACCTTC
V: TRBV2; size: NA; J: TRBJ1-6; D: NA; CDR3: CASSVQRDSSLHF; DNA: TGTGCCAGCAGTGTCCAGAGGGATTCATCCCTCCACTTT
V: TRBV27; size: many; J: TRBJ1-2; D: NA; CDR3: CASSTDGGYTF; DNA: TGTGCCAGCAGCACGGACGGTGGCTACACCTTC
V: TRBV12-3/TRBV12-4; size: many; J: TRBJ1-5; D: NA; CDR3: CASSLADGEGNQPQHF; DNA: TGTGCCAGCAGTTTAGCCGATGGGGAGGGCAATCAGCCCCAGCATTTT
V: TRBV13; size: many; J: TRBJ2-3; D: NA; CDR3: CASSLTGTLNLGDTQYF; DNA: TGTGCCAGCAGCCTGACGGGGACGCTAAACCTCGGGGATACGCAGTATTTT
V: TRBV7-3; size: many; J: TRBJ1-1; D: TRBD1; CDR3: CASSLTRGQGEAFF; DNA: TGTGCCAGCAGCTTAACCAGGGGGCAGGGTGAAGCTTTCTTT
V: TRBV12-5; size: NA; J: TRBJ2-7; D: NA; CDR3: CASGLDFTYEQYF; DNA: TGTGCTAGTGGTTTAGACTTCACCTACGAGCAGTACTTC
V: TRBV10-1; size: few; J: TRBJ2-3; D: TRBD2; CDR3: CASSDRGGADTQYF; DNA: TGCGCCAGCAGTGATCGGGGGGGCGCAGATACGCAGTATTTT
V: TRBV12-3/TRBV12-4; size: many; J: TRBJ2-7; D: NA; CDR3: CASSLKRRASYEQYF; DNA: TGTGCCAGCAGCCTAAAGAGGAGGGCTTCCTACGAGCAGTACTTC
V: TRBV25-1; size: few; J: TRBJ2-3; D: NA; CDR3: CAGSEYDIPSTDTQYF; DNA: TGTGCCGGCAGTGAGTACGACATTCCTAGCACAGATACGCAGTATTTT
V: TRBV5-1; size: many; J: TRBJ2-1; D: TRBD1; CDR3: CASRTGGLDPYNEQFF; DNA: TGCGCCAGCAGGACAGGGGGCCTTGACCCCTACAATGAGCAGTTCTTC
V: TRBV5-1; size: many; J: TRBJ2-1; D: NA; CDR3: CASSLIGRNNEQFF; DNA: TGCGCCAGCAGCTTGATCGGCAGGAACAATGAGCAGTTCTTC
V: TRBV4-1; size: many; J: TRBJ1-2; D: NA; CDR3: CASSQAPGGGGGYTF; DNA: TGCGCCAGCAGCCAAGCCCCTGGGGGGGGCGGTGGCTACACCTTC
V: TRBV7-2; size: NA; J: TRBJ2-3; D: NA; CDR3: CASSLLGAGGTDTQYF; DNA: TGTGCCAGCAGCTTATTGGGGGCAGGGGGCACAGATACGCAGTATTTT
V: TRBV4-2; size: many; J: TRBJ2-1; D: TRBD2; CDR3: CASSNRLLAGGPNEQFF; DNA: TGTGCCAGCAGCAATCGGCTACTAGCGGGGGGGCCGAATGAGCAGTTCTTC
V: TRBV7-2; size: many; J: TRBJ1-2; D: NA; CDR3: CASSPRQSWRGYGYTF; DNA: TGTGCCAGCAGCCCGAGACAGTCTTGGAGAGGCTATGGCTACACCTTC
V: TRBV4-1; size: many; J: TRBJ2-2; D: NA; CDR3: CASSQEQGWLGELFF; DNA: TGCGCCAGCAGCCAAGAACAGGGTTGGCTCGGGGAGCTGTTTTTT
V: TRBV20-1; size: many; J: TRBJ2-5; D: TRBD2; CDR3: CCFAGGVQETQYF; DNA: TGCTGTTTCGCGGGGGGAGTCCAAGAGACCCAGTACTTC
V: TRBV6-2/TRBV6-3; size: few; J: TRBJ2-1; D: TRBD2; CDR3: CASSYGTSGLYNEQFF; DNA: TGTGCCAGCAGTTACGGCACTAGCGGGCTATACAATGAGCAGTTCTTC
V: TRBV5-1; size: NA; J: TRBJ2-2; D: TRBD2; CDR3: CASSLGRGELSF; DNA: TGCGCCAGCAGCTTGGGTCGGGGGGAGCTGTCTTTT
V: TRBV10-3; size: many; J: TRBJ1-2; D: TRBD1; CDR3: CAITLSWQGVDGYTF; DNA: TGTGCCATCACCCTCTCTTGGCAGGGGGTAGATGGCTACACCTTC